A selection of T cell receptor beta chains follows, all from one sample in a study of a mutant IDH1 vaccine in newly diagnosed glioma. Libraries were prepared by immunoSEQ multiplex PCR; TCRdb keeps only in-frame clonotypes and omits some of them. The sample has approximately 36,000 clones; around 90% are singletons. The input for sequencing was PBMCs, taken from a glioma patient treated with radiotherapy, temozolomide or both. The receptors originated from a man between 18 and 35 years old with glioma. The CDR3 runs from the conserved cysteine through the conserved F or W. The D gene is left open where the match is weak. A row's size may be missing; if present it is once, few, many or a size class.

V gene	D gene	J gene	clone size	CDR3 DNA	CDR3 protein
TRBV7-9	TRBD1	TRBJ2-2	-	TGTGCCAGCAGCTGGGACAGGGAAAAAGGCGGGGAGCTGTTTTTT	CASSWDREKGGELFF
TRBV4-3	-	TRBJ2-6	-	TGCGCCAGCAGCCAAGATCGGGCGCCTGGGGCCAACGTCCTGACTTTC	CASSQDRAPGANVLTF
TRBV27	-	TRBJ1-2	-	TGTGCCAGCAGTTTAGGGAGGGGCACAGTGGGGGCCCCTTGGGATGGCTACACCTTC	CASSLGRGTVGAPWDGYTF
TRBV5-1	TRBD1	TRBJ2-7	-	TGCGCCAGCAGCCCGATGACAGGGTCCATCTACGAGCAGTACTTC	CASSPMTGSIYEQYF
TRBV10-1	-	TRBJ1-1	-	TGCGCCAGCATTTGGGGCGGTGGGGGCGGGAACACTGAAGCTTTCTTT	CASIWGGGGGNTEAFF
TRBV5-1	TRBD1	TRBJ1-1	-	TGCGCCAGCAGCGGAGGACAGGGGAGGGCCACTGAAGCTTTCTTT	CASSGGQGRATEAFF
TRBV5-1	TRBD1	TRBJ2-5	-	TGCGCCAGCAGCCCTTATCCACAGGGGCGAGAGACCCAGTACTTC	CASSPYPQGRETQYF
TRBV10-3	TRBD2	TRBJ2-7	-	TGTGCCATCAGTTGGACTAGCGGGAACTACGAGCAGTACTTC	CAISWTSGNYEQYF
TRBV18	-	TRBJ1-3	-	TGTGCCAGCTCACTTGGACAGTACTCTGGAAACACCATATATTTT	CASSLGQYSGNTIYF
TRBV7-2	-	TRBJ1-2	-	TGTGCCAGCAGCTTAGAGGCAGGGTATGGCTACACCTTC	CASSLEAGYGYTF
TRBV30	TRBD2	TRBJ2-3	-	TGTGCCTGTAGCGGGAGGAGCACAGATACGCAGTATTTT	CACSGRSTDTQYF
TRBV28	-	TRBJ1-2	few	TGTGCCAGCAGTTTGAGTGGGGCGTTTTATGGCTACACCTTC	CASSLSGAFYGYTF
TRBV30	-	TRBJ2-1	-	TGTGCCTGGAGTAGGGCCAAGAGCTCCTACAATGAGCAGTTCTTC	CAWSRAKSSYNEQFF
TRBV27	-	TRBJ1-1	-	TGTGCCAGCAGTTTATCCACAGTGTCGACTGAAGCTTTCTTT	CASSLSTVSTEAFF
TRBV5-4	-	TRBJ1-1	-	TGTGCCAGCAGCTTCGGGACTGCCGGTGAAGCTTTCTTT	CASSFGTAGEAFF
TRBV29-1	-	TRBJ1-5	-	TGCAGCGTTGGTCCCGCTCCCCATCAGCCCCAGCATTTT	CSVGPAPHQPQHF
TRBV7-9	TRBD2	TRBJ2-5	-	TGTGCCAGCAGCCTACCCTCGGGACTAGCGGGACCGGAGACCCAGTACTTC	CASSLPSGLAGPETQYF
TRBV6-8	-	TRBJ2-7	-	TGTGCCAGCAGTCCTCTGGTCCTCCCGGTGGGCTACGAGCAGTACTTC	CASSPLVLPVGYEQYF
TRBV7-9	-	TRBJ2-5	medium-sized	TGTGCCAGCGGAACTACTACAGAGACCCAGTACTTC	CASGTTTETQYF
TRBV2	-	TRBJ1-5	few	TGTGCCAGCAGTGAAGGCGGGGCCGGATATCAGCCCCAGCATTTT	CASSEGGAGYQPQHF
TRBV19	-	TRBJ2-1	once	TGTGCCAGTAGTATGAGGACGGGGGAGCAGTTCTTC	CASSMRTGEQFF
TRBV7-8	TRBD1	TRBJ2-1	-	TGTGCCAGCATTTCCGGGACAGGCTCCTACAATGAGCAGTTCTTC	CASISGTGSYNEQFF
TRBV28	TRBD2	TRBJ2-3	-	TGTGCCAGCCTCACTCGGGGCGGGAGTGAGTCAGATACGCAGTATTTT	CASLTRGGSESDTQYF
TRBV7-9	-	TRBJ2-5	-	TGTGCCAGCAGCTTACTTCCACAAGAGACCCAGTACTTC	CASSLLPQETQYF
TRBV30	TRBD2	TRBJ2-2	-	TGTGCCTGGAGGCCCAAGACTAGCGCCGGGGAGCTGTTTTTT	CAWRPKTSAGELFF
TRBV7-2	-	TRBJ2-7	-	TGTGCCAGCAGCTTACACGGGACGGTCTCCTACGAGCAGTACTTC	CASSLHGTVSYEQYF
TRBV2	-	TRBJ1-2	few	TGTGCCAGCACCGGGGACACCAACTATGGCTACACCTTC	CASTGDTNYGYTF
TRBV14	-	TRBJ2-3	once	TGTGCCAGCAGCCAAGACCGCCGGGATACGCAGTATTTT	CASSQDRRDTQYF
TRBV30	TRBD2	TRBJ2-1	once	TGTGCCTGGAGTGTCAGCGGGAGGGGGGATGAGCAGTTCTTC	CAWSVSGRGDEQFF
TRBV30	-	TRBJ1-6	-	TGTGCCTGGAGTGGGACTGCGAATTCACCCCTCCACTTT	CAWSGTANSPLHF
TRBV7-9	TRBD2	TRBJ2-6	-	TGTGCCAGCAGCCGAACTAGCGGGAGGACTGGGGCCAACGTCCTGACTTTC	CASSRTSGRTGANVLTF
TRBV7-9	-	TRBJ1-1	-	TGTGCCAGCAGCTTATCATACAGGGCCCGAGAAGCTTTCTTT	CASSLSYRAREAFF
TRBV19	TRBD2	TRBJ2-2	-	TGTGCCAGTACGAGGGGCGGGCTAGCGGGAGTTACCGGGGAGCTGTTTTTT	CASTRGGLAGVTGELFF
TRBV30	-	TRBJ1-1	-	TGTGCCTGGAGTCCCCCCCCAGGCACTGAAGCTTTCTTT	CAWSPPPGTEAFF
TRBV9	-	TRBJ2-2	few	TGTGCCAGCAGCGTGAGGGGCACCGGGGAGCTGTTTTTT	CASSVRGTGELFF
TRBV30	-	TRBJ2-3	-	TGTGCCTGGAGTGGAGATCTCCGCACAGATACGCAGTATTTT	CAWSGDLRTDTQYF
TRBV4-1	TRBD2	TRBJ2-1	-	TGCGCCAGCAGCCAAGTTCGACTAGCGGGTGGGAATGAGCAGTTCTTC	CASSQVRLAGGNEQFF
TRBV19	-	TRBJ2-7	-	TGTGCCAGTAGTATAATAGGGAAACCCTACGAGCAGTACTTC	CASSIIGKPYEQYF
TRBV2	-	TRBJ2-7	-	TGTGCCAGCAGCTCTGCGGGACACCTCTACGAGCAGTACTTC	CASSSAGHLYEQYF
TRBV29-1	TRBD1	TRBJ1-1	-	TGCAGCGTCGGACAGGGGCAGAACACTGAAGCTTTCTTT	CSVGQGQNTEAFF
TRBV4-1	TRBD1	TRBJ1-6	-	TGCGCCAGCAGCCAACCGTGGACAGGAGGATATAATTCACCCCTCCACTTT	CASSQPWTGGYNSPLHF
TRBV29-1	TRBD1	TRBJ2-1	-	TGCAGCGCCGTGACCGGGACAGGAGGCTACAATGAGCAGTTCTTC	CSAVTGTGGYNEQFF
TRBV6-1	TRBD2	TRBJ2-5	-	TGTGCCAGCAGTACTCGGACTAGAGCCCAAGAGACCCAGTACTTC	CASSTRTRAQETQYF
TRBV19	-	TRBJ2-6	-	TGTGCCAGTAGGAAGGTGTCTGGGGCCAACGTCCTGACTTTC	CASRKVSGANVLTF
TRBV7-9	-	TRBJ1-4	-	TGTGCCAGCAGCTTAGACAGGTTGAATGAAAAACTGTTTTTT	CASSLDRLNEKLFF
TRBV27	TRBD1	TRBJ1-2	-	TGTGCCAGCAGTCCCTCGGGACAGGGCTTTTATGGCTACACCTTC	CASSPSGQGFYGYTF
TRBV5-5	-	TRBJ2-1	-	TGTGCCAGCAGCTTGTCAGGGCGGAGCTCCTACAATGAGCAGTTCTTC	CASSLSGRSSYNEQFF
TRBV14	-	TRBJ2-5	-	TGTGCCAGCAGCCGGACTCGGGGTAGTGAGACCCAGTACTTC	CASSRTRGSETQYF
TRBV18	TRBD1	TRBJ1-5	-	TGTGCCAGCTCACTTCAGGGGGGGGACCCAAGCAATCAGCCCCAGCATTTT	CASSLQGGDPSNQPQHF
TRBV5-1	TRBD2	TRBJ2-1	-	TGCGCCAGCACCTACCTGTCGGGTAGCGGGAGGGATGAGCAGTTCTTC	CASTYLSGSGRDEQFF
TRBV15	-	TRBJ1-1	-	TGTGCCACCAGCAGAGGGTCGGGACAAGCTTTCTTT	CATSRGSGQAFF
TRBV10-3	-	TRBJ2-7	-	TGTGCCATCAGTGACAGCTACGAGCAGTACTTC	CAISDSYEQYF